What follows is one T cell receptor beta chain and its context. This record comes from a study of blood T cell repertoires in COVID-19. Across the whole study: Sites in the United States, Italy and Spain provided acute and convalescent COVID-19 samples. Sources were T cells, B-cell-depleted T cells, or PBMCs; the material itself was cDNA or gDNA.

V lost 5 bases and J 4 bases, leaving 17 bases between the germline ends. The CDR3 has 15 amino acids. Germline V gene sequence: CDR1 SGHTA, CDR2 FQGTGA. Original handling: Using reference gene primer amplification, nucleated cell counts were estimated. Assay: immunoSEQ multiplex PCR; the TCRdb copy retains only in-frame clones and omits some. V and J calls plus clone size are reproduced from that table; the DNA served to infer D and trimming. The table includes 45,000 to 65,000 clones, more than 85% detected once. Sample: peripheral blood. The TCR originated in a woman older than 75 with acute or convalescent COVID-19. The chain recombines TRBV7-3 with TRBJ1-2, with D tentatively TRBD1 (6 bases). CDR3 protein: CASSRTGTGGYGYTF. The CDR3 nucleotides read TGTGCCAGCAGCCGTACAGGGACGGGGGGCTATGGCTACACCTTC. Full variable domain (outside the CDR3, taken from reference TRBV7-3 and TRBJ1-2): GAGVSQTPSNKVTEKGKYVELRCDPISGHTALYWYRQSLGQGPEFLIYFQGTGAADDSGLPNDRFFAVRPEGSVSTLKIQRTERGDSAVYLCASSRTGTGGYGYTFGSGTRLTVV.